This paragraph covers one T cell receptor beta chain sequence. Produced via immunoSEQ multiplex PCR; TCRdb's table is partial and in-frame only. The sample carries 220,000 or so clones, 84% recorded once. This entry is derived from a study of blood T cell repertoires in COVID-19. Background on the study: Spain, Italy and the United States supplied samples that represented acute and convalescent COVID-19.

Per germline, CDR1 MDHEN and CDR2 SYDVKM. The CDR3 totals 13 residues. With 7 bases removed from V and 2 bases from J, the gap between germline ends came to 11 bases. This chain connects TRBV28 to TRBJ2-5, with D possibly matching TRBD2 (5 bases). The TCR sequence derives from a woman in her thirties or forties who had recovered from COVID-19. The material sequenced was PBMCs or T cells enriched from blood (not recorded which). As DNA, the CDR3 is TGTGCCAGCACCGCGGACTCACAAGAGACCCAGTACTTC. As protein: CASTADSQETQYF. Based on the CDR3 plus reference TRBV28 and TRBJ2-5, the full variable domain is DVKVTQSSRYLVKRTGEKVFLECVQDMDHENMFWYRQDPGLGLRLIYFSYDVKMKEKGDIPEGYSVSREKKERFSLILESASTNQTSMYLCASTADSQETQYFGPGTRLLVL.